Sequencing of this T cell receptor beta chain was carried out in a study of cytotoxic CD8 clonotypes in ibrutinib-treated CLL. About the study: Among the patients, over 9 presented as relapsed/refractory and 15 as treatment-naive; about 17 showed unmutated IGHV.

Whole-study results and caveats: Sampling schedules were unmatched across sustained-remission and progressing patients. Clonality increased with ibrutinib response but returned toward baseline at progression.

From germline, CDR1 is SGHRS and CDR2 YFSETQ. The CDR3 is 11 amino acids. V was clipped by 3 bases and J by 10 bases, with 8 bases between them. On this clone: Its specificity is unknown.

This table comes from immunoSEQ multiplex PCR, and its TCRdb copy is limited to in-frame clones, with some not included. The sample lists roughly 36,000 clones, around 70% occurring once. The chain couples TRBV5-1 to TRBJ2-1; D gene ambiguous. The TCR sequence derives from a human donor with chronic lymphocytic leukemia. Sequencing used PBMCs, obtained before ibrutinib treatment. CDR3 in amino acids: CASSYSREQFF. CDR3 nucleotides: TGCGCCAGCAGCTACTCGAGGGAGCAGTTCTTC. The full variable domain, with the rest looked up from reference TRBV5-1 and TRBJ2-1, is KAGVTQTPRYLIKTRGQQVTLSCSPISGHRSVSWYQQTPGQGLQFLFEYFSETQRNKGNFPGRFSGRQFSNSRSEMNVSTLELGDSALYLCASSYSREQFFGPGTRLTVL.